This T cell receptor beta chain was captured by sequencing in a study of T cell responses to AZD1222 COVID-19 vaccine. Using immunoSEQ multiplex PCR, the repertoire was profiled, and TCRdb retains in-frame clones only, with some absent. The sample records approximately 110,000 clones, around 85% being singletons. Germline V gene sequence: CDR1 SNHLY, CDR2 FYNNEI. This CDR3 contains 15 residues. V dropped 6 bases and J dropped 4 bases, with 15 bases sitting between them. Broader study findings: Only a handful of AZD1222 recipients, several in all, had baseline seropositivity.

This clone was counted between two and nine times. Its specificity is unknown. The sequencing used peripheral blood, collected on day 0 of AZD1222 vaccination. This sequence joins TRBV2 and TRBJ2-2; a possible D gene is TRBD1 (5 bases). This TCR was recovered from an adult in good health. The CDR3 loop is CASSENRQTTGELFF. As DNA, the CDR3 is TGTGCCAGCAGCGAGAATAGACAGACCACCGGGGAGCTGTTTTTT.